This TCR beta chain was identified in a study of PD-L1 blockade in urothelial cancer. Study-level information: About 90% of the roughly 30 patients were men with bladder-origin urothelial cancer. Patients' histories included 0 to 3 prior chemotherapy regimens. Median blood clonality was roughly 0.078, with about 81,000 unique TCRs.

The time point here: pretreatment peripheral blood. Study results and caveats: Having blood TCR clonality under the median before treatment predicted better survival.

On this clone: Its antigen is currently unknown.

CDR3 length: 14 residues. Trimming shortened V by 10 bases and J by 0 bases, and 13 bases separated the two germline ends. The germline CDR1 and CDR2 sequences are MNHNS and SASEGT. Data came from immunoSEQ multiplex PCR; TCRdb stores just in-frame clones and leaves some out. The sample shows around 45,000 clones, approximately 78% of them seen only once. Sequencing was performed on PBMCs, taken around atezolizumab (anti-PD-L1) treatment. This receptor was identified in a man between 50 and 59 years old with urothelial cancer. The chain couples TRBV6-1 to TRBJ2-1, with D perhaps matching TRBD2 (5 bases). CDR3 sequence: CATNGRDSYNEQFF. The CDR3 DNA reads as TGTGCCACGAATGGACGGGACTCCTACAATGAGCAGTTCTTC.